The 9 T cell receptor beta chains below all came from one sample that was sequenced in a study of T cells in localized non-small cell lung cancer (TCRdb year 2020). The library was built by means of the immunoSEQ multiplex PCR assay. This is the immuneACCESS table as TCRdb keeps it, with only in-frame sequences that have V and J called. A part of the clones is gone; compared with another copy, unresolved V genes explain less than half, and the rest is unexplained. This sample gives about 30,000 clones in total; about nine tenths of them show up just once. The ten biggest clones cover less than 6% of the sample. The source material was PBMCs, sampled before any cancer treatment. The receptors come from a man aged 40-75 years with stage II lung adenocarcinoma.

The V gene is TRBV7-8, the J gene TRBJ2-1, with D maybe TRBD2 (6 bases). The germline gives CDR1 SGHVS, CDR2 FQNEAQ. The CDR3 contains 15 residues. Between the trimmed V and J ends, which lost 4 bases and 3 bases, there was a span of 13 bases. DNA for the CDR3: TGTGCCAGCAGCTCCGGGACTCCCCTCTACAATGAGCAGTTCTTC. Amino acids: CASSSGTPLYNEQFF.

The J gene is TRBJ2-1, the V gene TRBV5-6; 9 nucleotides agree with TRBD2. Per germline, CDR1 SGHDT and CDR2 YYEEEE. The CDR3 contains 14 residues. Unmatched junction bases numbered 6, after V lost 4 bases and J lost 7 bases. The CDR3 coding sequence is TGTGCCAGCAGCGAGGGACTAGCAGGAAATGAGCAGTTCTTC. It specifies CASSEGLAGNEQFF.

V is TRBV5-1 and J is TRBJ1-4, with D perhaps matching TRBD1 (5 bases). Per the germline V gene, CDR1 is SGHRS and CDR2 is YFSETQ. The CDR3 covers 14 residues. V was pared by 1 base and J by 8 bases, with 12 bases between. DNA for the CDR3: TGCGCCAGCAGCTTGCAGGGAGGATGGGAAAAACTGTTTTTT. Translation: CASSLQGGWEKLFF.

The V call is TRBV7-9, the J call TRBJ1-1; D ambiguous. This CDR3 has 16 residues. With 4 bases removed from V and 0 bases from J, the gap between germline ends came to 15 bases. Germline V gene data show CDR1 as SEHNR and CDR2 as FQNEAQ (reference sequence). DNA for the CDR3: TGTGCCAGCAGCTCCACCACCTGGCGGTTGAACACTGAAGCTTTCTTT. This gives the protein CASSSTTWRLNTEAFF.

The chain couples TRBV7-9 to TRBJ2-5, with TRBD2 matching 10 bases. The ends lost 7 bases at V and 5 bases at J; junction bases unmatched: 4. The CDR3 covers 13 residues. Looked up from germline, CDR1 is SEHNR and CDR2 is FQNEAQ (reference sequence). The CDR3 spells CASTLAGWETQYF. The CDR3 DNA sequence: TGTGCCAGCACACTAGCGGGATGGGAGACCCAGTACTTC. Drawing the rest from reference TRBV7-9 and TRBJ2-5, the complete variable domain is DTGVSQNPRHKITKRGQNVTFRCDPISEHNRLYWYRQTLGQGPEFLTYFQNEAQLEKSRLLSDRFSAERPKGSFSTLEIQRTEQGDSAMYLCASTLAGWETQYFGPGTRLLVL.

This sequence joins TRBV18 and TRBJ1-2, with D tentatively TRBD1 (5 bases). Germline assignment: CDR1 KGHSH and CDR2 LQKENI. The CDR3 is made up of 13 amino acids. Trimming took off 4 bases at V and 0 bases at J, with 6 bases between the two ends. DNA for the CDR3: TGTGCCAGCTCACGGGGGGCTAACTATGGCTACACCTTC. As protein: CASSRGANYGYTF.

The V gene is TRBV5-6, the J gene TRBJ1-1, with 9 bases lining up with TRBD1. The junction had 4 bases not matched to a gene; V was cut back by 4 bases and J by 6 bases. Germline V lookup: CDR1 SGHDT, CDR2 YYEEEE. The CDR3 sequence is 13 residues long. CDR3 coding DNA: TGTGCCAGCAGCGAGGGACAGGGCCCTGAAGCTTTCTTT. Amino acids: CASSEGQGPEAFF.

This chain connects TRBV5-6 to TRBJ2-7; D not resolved. The CDR3 is 13 amino acids. In germline, CDR1 is SGHDT, CDR2 YYEEEE. The germline V and J ends were trimmed by 2 bases and 3 bases, with 9 bases remaining between them. DNA for the CDR3: TGTGCCAGCAGCTTCGGCTTCGGCTACGAGCAGTACTTC. Its translation: CASSFGFGYEQYF.

This chain joins TRBV27 and TRBJ1-5, with a possible D match to TRBD1 (5 bases). The germline V and J ends were trimmed by 7 bases and 4 bases, with 11 bases remaining between them. Germline lookup yields CDR1 MNHEY and CDR2 SMNVEV (reference sequence). This CDR3 contains 13 residues. The CDR3 here is CASKGDLNQPQHF. The CDR3 coding sequence is TGTGCCAGCAAAGGGGACCTAAATCAGCCCCAGCATTTT.